The 8 T cell receptor beta chains below were found in one sample sequenced in a study of radiotherapy plus CTLA-4 blockade in lung cancer. Using immunoSEQ multiplex PCR, the repertoire was profiled, and TCRdb retains in-frame clones only, with some absent. There are some 92,000 clones in the sample; around 86% occur only once, and approximately 3.7% lies in the top ten. Sequenced material: peripheral blood, taken from a patient treated with radiotherapy plus ipilimumab. All receptors come from a human donor with non-small cell lung cancer who had a partial response to radiotherapy plus ipilimumab.

CDR3 bases: TGTGCCAGCAGCTTATCGACTAGCGGGGCCTCTCCTACGAGGCAGTACTTC. Encoded protein: CASSLSTSGASPTRQYF. This chain links TRBV7-3 with TRBJ2-7, with 11 bases lining up with TRBD2. This CDR3 comprises 17 residues. V gave up 2 bases and J gave up 9 bases; unmatched junction bases: 15. Germline V gene data show CDR1 as SGHTA and CDR2 as FQGTGA.

The J gene is TRBJ2-5, the V gene TRBV5-1; D perhaps matches TRBD1 (5 bases). The CDR3 contains 13 residues. The germline gives CDR1 SGHRS, CDR2 YFSETQ. The V end was cut by 1 base, the J end by 5 bases, with 9 bases between. The CDR3 nucleotides read TGCGCCAGCAGCTTGACAGCAGGGGAGACCCAGTACTTC. Protein product: CASSLTAGETQYF.

This clone was recorded only once. This chain uses TRBV2 with TRBJ2-2; D ambiguous. V was shortened by 7 bases and J by 1 base, with 7 bases between the two germline ends. This CDR3 comprises 13 residues. Looked up from germline, CDR1 is SNHLY and CDR2 is FYNNEI. The CDR3 region is CASMVENTGELFF. Written as DNA, the CDR3 is TGTGCCAGCATGGTAGAGAACACCGGGGAGCTGTTTTTT.

This chain joins TRBV7-9 and TRBJ1-4; D is possibly TRBD1 (6 bases). Trimming took 4 bases from V and 7 from J, leaving 19 bases between them. The V gene's germline CDR1 is SEHNR and CDR2 FQNEAQ (reference sequence). The CDR3 runs to 16 residues. The CDR3 region is CASSSWGGAGVEKLFF. As DNA, the CDR3 is TGTGCCAGCAGCTCTTGGGGGGGGGCCGGAGTTGAAAAACTGTTTTTT.

This clone was seen a few times. J is TRBJ2-3 and V is TRBV11-2, with D maybe TRBD1 (5 bases). V dropped 1 base and J dropped 10 bases, with 18 bases sitting between them. This CDR3 has 15 residues. Looked up from germline, CDR1 is SGHAT and CDR2 is FQNNGV. CDR3 DNA: TGTGCCAGCAGCTTAGTCGGGCAGGGCATTGAAGCGCAGTATTTT. Translating gives CASSLVGQGIEAQYF.

The chain uses TRBV11-2 and TRBJ1-4, with D uncertain. V shed 3 bases and J shed 7 bases, with 12 bases lying between them. This CDR3 is 14 amino acids long. CDR1 SGHAT and CDR2 FQNNGV come from the germline V gene. The CDR3 region is CASSFALSGEKLFF. In DNA, the CDR3 is TGTGCCAGCAGCTTCGCCCTATCAGGTGAAAAACTGTTTTTT. Full variable domain (missing parts from reference TRBV11-2 and TRBJ1-4): EAGVAQSPRYKIIEKRQSVAFWCNPISGHATLYWYQQILGQGPKLLIQFQNNGVVDDSQLPKDRFSAERLKGVDSTLKIQPAKLEDSAVYLCASSFALSGEKLFFGSGTQLSVL.

The V and J genes are TRBV10-2 and TRBJ1-1; D not certain. V was cut by 3 bases and J by 1 base, with 24 bases left in between. Germline CDR1 is WSHSY and CDR2 is SAAADI. The CDR3 contains 19 residues. The CDR3: CASSDHPPGISKRNTEAFF. The CDR3 coding sequence is TGCGCCAGCAGTGACCACCCTCCCGGGATATCAAAAAGGAACACTGAAGCTTTCTTT.

V is TRBV1 and J is TRBJ2-1; TRBD2 is the table's D call and was not checked against the DNA. TRBV1 is a recognized pseudogene. The CDR3 loop spans 18 amino acids. The CDR3 DNA follows: TGCACCAGCAGCCAGCCCCCAATCGGGGATAGCTCCTACAATGAGCAGTTCTTC. Translated, it gives CTSSQPPIGDSSYNEQFF.